The rows below give T cell receptor beta chains drawn from one sample of a study of blood T cell repertoires in COVID-19. Sequenced by immunoSEQ multiplex PCR; TCRdb stores in-frame clones only, minus some. The sample records hundreds of thousands of clones, nearly 90% being singletons. The source material was peripheral blood. These receptors all stem from a woman aged 40 to 50 with COVID-19, enrolled during active disease. Each CDR3 is given with its conserved first and last residue. A D gene is named only where the DNA matches it firmly. Clone size is given for some rows only: seen once, a few or many times, or a class if the clone is expanded.

clone size: NA; D gene: TRBD2; V gene: TRBV27; J gene: TRBJ2-7; CDR3 DNA: TGTGCCAGCAGTTTATCACTAGCGGGAGCGTACGAGCAGTACTTC; CDR3 protein: CASSLSLAGAYEQYF
clone size: NA; D gene: NA; V gene: TRBV9; J gene: TRBJ2-3; CDR3 DNA: TGTGCCAGCAGCGTAGATGCGGGAAGGAGCACAGATACGCAGTATTTT; CDR3 protein: CASSVDAGRSTDTQYF
clone size: NA; D gene: TRBD1; V gene: TRBV18; J gene: TRBJ1-1; CDR3 DNA: TGTGCCAGCTCACCCCGGACAGGGGGACTGAACACTGAAGCTTTCTTT; CDR3 protein: CASSPRTGGLNTEAFF
clone size: once; D gene: NA; V gene: TRBV29-1; J gene: TRBJ1-1; CDR3 DNA: TGCAGCGTCCTGACGGGGGGCCCTGAAGCTTTCTTT; CDR3 protein: CSVLTGGPEAFF
clone size: NA; D gene: TRBD1; V gene: TRBV7-2; J gene: TRBJ1-1; CDR3 DNA: TGTGCCAGCAGCCCACGCGTGGACAGGAGATTCCTTGAAGCTTTCTTT; CDR3 protein: CASSPRVDRRFLEAFF
clone size: once; D gene: NA; V gene: TRBV30; J gene: TRBJ2-5; CDR3 DNA: TGTGCCTGGAGTGTCAGTACAGTCCAAGAGACCCAGTACTTC; CDR3 protein: CAWSVSTVQETQYF
clone size: NA; D gene: TRBD1; V gene: TRBV25-1; J gene: TRBJ1-2; CDR3 DNA: TGTGCCAGCAGTCTTACCGGGACAGGGGACTACACCTTC; CDR3 protein: CASSLTGTGDYTF
clone size: NA; D gene: NA; V gene: TRBV11-2; J gene: TRBJ1-3; CDR3 DNA: TGTGCCAGCAGCTTAGGGGCCGTCTCTGGAAACACCATATATTTT; CDR3 protein: CASSLGAVSGNTIYF
clone size: NA; D gene: NA; V gene: TRBV18; J gene: TRBJ1-3; CDR3 DNA: TGTGCCAGCTCACCACCGGGCACAATTTTTTTT; CDR3 protein: CASSPPGTIFF
clone size: NA; D gene: NA; V gene: TRBV10-3; J gene: TRBJ1-4; CDR3 DNA: TGTGCCACCGGGGGACCGGGGCTCCGGGAAAAACTGTTTTTT; CDR3 protein: CATGGPGLREKLFF
clone size: NA; D gene: NA; V gene: TRBV4-3; J gene: TRBJ1-6; CDR3 DNA: TGCGCCAGCAGCGTTCTATTCTATAATTCACCCCTCCACTTT; CDR3 protein: CASSVLFYNSPLHF
clone size: NA; D gene: TRBD1; V gene: TRBV27; J gene: TRBJ2-7; CDR3 DNA: TGTGCCAGCAGTACTTACAGGGGGTCCTACGAGCAGTACTTC; CDR3 protein: CASSTYRGSYEQYF
clone size: few; D gene: NA; V gene: TRBV2; J gene: TRBJ1-6; CDR3 DNA: TGTGCCAGCAGGGGAACAGGGACACCCCTCCACTTT; CDR3 protein: CASRGTGTPLHF
clone size: NA; D gene: NA; V gene: TRBV6-2/TRBV6-3; J gene: TRBJ2-3; CDR3 DNA: TGTGCCAGCAGTTACGGGGCTTTGGGGACAGATACGCAGTATTTT; CDR3 protein: CASSYGALGTDTQYF
clone size: NA; D gene: TRBD2; V gene: TRBV27; J gene: TRBJ2-1; CDR3 DNA: TGTGCCAGCAGTTCCCGGGGACTAGCGGGAGCAAACCTAATGGAGTTCTTC; CDR3 protein: CASSSRGLAGANLMEFF
clone size: once; D gene: TRBD2; V gene: TRBV30; J gene: TRBJ2-1; CDR3 DNA: TGTGCCTGGGTGGAATCCGCGGGAGGGCCGGTCAATGAGCAGTTCTTC; CDR3 protein: CAWVESAGGPVNEQFF
clone size: NA; D gene: NA; V gene: TRBV21-1; J gene: TRBJ2-2; CDR3 DNA: TGTGCCAGCAGCAAGGCTGACAGGAGGCTCACCGGGGAGCTGTTTTTT; CDR3 protein: CASSKADRRLTGELFF
clone size: NA; D gene: NA; V gene: TRBV9; J gene: TRBJ1-4; CDR3 DNA: TGTGCCAGCAGCCCCCGGAGGGCAACTAATGAAAAACTGTTTTTT; CDR3 protein: CASSPRRATNEKLFF
clone size: NA; D gene: TRBD1; V gene: TRBV27; J gene: TRBJ2-6; CDR3 DNA: TGTGCCAGCAGTTTGACAGGGCCGTTTGGGGGGGCCAACGTCCTGACTTTC; CDR3 protein: CASSLTGPFGGANVLTF
clone size: NA; D gene: NA; V gene: TRBV7-6; J gene: TRBJ2-7; CDR3 DNA: TGTGCCAGCAGCTTAGGTCAAGGGGCTTTCTACGAGCAGTACTTC; CDR3 protein: CASSLGQGAFYEQYF
clone size: NA; D gene: TRBD1; V gene: TRBV10-3; J gene: TRBJ1-2; CDR3 DNA: TGTGCCGCCTCTTCCTTGGGACAGGGGTATGGCTACACCTTC; CDR3 protein: CAASSLGQGYGYTF
clone size: NA; D gene: NA; V gene: TRBV25-1; J gene: TRBJ1-2; CDR3 DNA: TGTGCCAGCAGTGAATTGGTGCAGGGTCGGGTTAGCCGCTACACCTTC; CDR3 protein: CASSELVQGRVSRYTF
clone size: NA; D gene: NA; V gene: TRBV6-5; J gene: TRBJ1-2; CDR3 DNA: TGTGCCAGCAGTTACGCCGCGGGGTTCTATGGCTACACCTTC; CDR3 protein: CASSYAAGFYGYTF
clone size: NA; D gene: NA; V gene: TRBV7-2; J gene: TRBJ1-2; CDR3 DNA: TGTGCCAGCAGCCTTAGGAGAGATGGCTACACCTTC; CDR3 protein: CASSLRRDGYTF
clone size: NA; D gene: TRBD2; V gene: TRBV18; J gene: TRBJ2-7; CDR3 DNA: TGTGCCAGCTCAGCGGGGAGCGGGAGGAGTTCCTACGAGCAGTACTTC; CDR3 protein: CASSAGSGRSSYEQYF
clone size: few; D gene: TRBD2; V gene: TRBV7-2; J gene: TRBJ2-5; CDR3 DNA: TGTGCCAGCAGCTTAAAGCCGGGGGGGTTCGAGACCCAGTACTTC; CDR3 protein: CASSLKPGGFETQYF
clone size: NA; D gene: NA; V gene: TRBV12-3/TRBV12-4; J gene: TRBJ1-1; CDR3 DNA: TGTGCCAGCAGTCCCCTTTTTGGGCCCCAAGCTTTCTTT; CDR3 protein: CASSPLFGPQAFF
clone size: NA; D gene: TRBD1; V gene: TRBV6-4; J gene: TRBJ2-3; CDR3 DNA: TGTGCCAGCAGCCCCGATGAGGGGGCCGGGCAGTATTTT; CDR3 protein: CASSPDEGAGQYF
clone size: NA; D gene: TRBD1; V gene: TRBV27; J gene: TRBJ2-7; CDR3 DNA: TGTGCCAGCAGTTTTTCGACAGGGAACCACGAGCAGTACTTC; CDR3 protein: CASSFSTGNHEQYF
clone size: once; D gene: TRBD1; V gene: TRBV28; J gene: TRBJ1-2; CDR3 DNA: TGTGCCAGCAGTTTACGGACAGGGGGCGCTTCTGGCTACACCTTC; CDR3 protein: CASSLRTGGASGYTF
clone size: NA; D gene: NA; V gene: TRBV3-1/TRBV3-2; J gene: TRBJ1-6; CDR3 DNA: TGTGCCAGTTCTCTAGTGGAATCACCCCTCCACTTT; CDR3 protein: CASSLVESPLHF
clone size: NA; D gene: TRBD2; V gene: TRBV2; J gene: TRBJ2-7; CDR3 DNA: TGTGCCAGCAGCCCCGGGACTAGGACTCTCGGCGAGCAGTACTTC; CDR3 protein: CASSPGTRTLGEQYF
clone size: few; D gene: NA; V gene: TRBV5-1; J gene: TRBJ2-7; CDR3 DNA: TGCGCCAGCAGCTTGGAGAAAGGGGGAAGTTCCTACGAGCAGTACTTC; CDR3 protein: CASSLEKGGSSYEQYF
clone size: NA; D gene: TRBD1; V gene: TRBV12-3/TRBV12-4; J gene: TRBJ1-2; CDR3 DNA: TGTGCCAGCACTCAGACAGGGGACTATGGCTACACCTTC; CDR3 protein: CASTQTGDYGYTF
clone size: NA; D gene: TRBD2; V gene: TRBV9; J gene: TRBJ2-3; CDR3 DNA: TGTGCCAGCAGCCCCAGGCTAGCGGCGGGGACAGATACGCAGTATTTT; CDR3 protein: CASSPRLAAGTDTQYF
clone size: few; D gene: NA; V gene: TRBV19; J gene: TRBJ1-6; CDR3 DNA: TGTGCCAGTGGCGACAGGCCTAATTCACCCCTCCACTTT; CDR3 protein: CASGDRPNSPLHF
clone size: NA; D gene: TRBD2; V gene: TRBV30; J gene: TRBJ2-1; CDR3 DNA: TGTGCCTGGAGGCGGGAGAAGTTCGATGAGCAGTTCTTC; CDR3 protein: CAWRREKFDEQFF
clone size: NA; D gene: NA; V gene: TRBV11-2; J gene: TRBJ2-2; CDR3 DNA: TGTGCCAGCAGCCGTTGGGACATGGTTGCCGGGGAGCTGTTTTTT; CDR3 protein: CASSRWDMVAGELFF
clone size: NA; D gene: NA; V gene: TRBV19; J gene: TRBJ1-1; CDR3 DNA: TGTGCCAGTAGTGAACAGGCCATCACTGAAGCTTTCTTT; CDR3 protein: CASSEQAITEAFF
clone size: NA; D gene: NA; V gene: TRBV7-9; J gene: TRBJ1-1; CDR3 DNA: TGTGCCAGCAGCCGAAGGGGTGGGAACACTGAAGCTTTCTTT; CDR3 protein: CASSRRGGNTEAFF
clone size: once; D gene: TRBD2; V gene: TRBV27; J gene: TRBJ2-1; CDR3 DNA: TGTGCCAGCAGTTTATTTTGGCTAGCGGGAGGGAATGAGCAGTTCTTC; CDR3 protein: CASSLFWLAGGNEQFF
clone size: NA; D gene: TRBD1; V gene: TRBV7-3; J gene: TRBJ1-6; CDR3 DNA: TGTGCCAGCAGCTTCTCGGGACAGAATAATTCACCCCTCCACTTT; CDR3 protein: CASSFSGQNNSPLHF
clone size: NA; D gene: NA; V gene: TRBV19; J gene: TRBJ1-1; CDR3 DNA: TGTGCCAGTAGTCCCCCCCGGTTCACTGAAGCTTTCTTT; CDR3 protein: CASSPPRFTEAFF
clone size: NA; D gene: TRBD1; V gene: TRBV7-2; J gene: TRBJ2-2; CDR3 DNA: TGTGCCAGCAGCCAGGGACAGGGGTCCGGGGAGCTGTTTTTT; CDR3 protein: CASSQGQGSGELFF
clone size: NA; D gene: TRBD2; V gene: TRBV9; J gene: TRBJ2-7; CDR3 DNA: TGTGCCAGCAGCGTGGGACTAGCTCAGGGCGAGCAGTACTTC; CDR3 protein: CASSVGLAQGEQYF
clone size: few; D gene: TRBD1; V gene: TRBV11-2; J gene: TRBJ1-2; CDR3 DNA: TGTGCCAGCAGCTTAGAGGCAGGGGGGATAGGCTACACCTTC; CDR3 protein: CASSLEAGGIGYTF
clone size: NA; D gene: NA; V gene: TRBV27; J gene: TRBJ1-3; CDR3 DNA: TGTGCCAGCAGGATCCAGGGGAACTCTGGAAACACCATATATTTT; CDR3 protein: CASRIQGNSGNTIYF
clone size: NA; D gene: NA; V gene: TRBV28; J gene: TRBJ2-7; CDR3 DNA: TGTGCCAGCAGTTTAGATGGCCACGAGCAGTACTTC; CDR3 protein: CASSLDGHEQYF